Detailed here is one T cell receptor (beta chain). The record originates from a study of shared T cell receptors in the human thymus. Clones were read by immunoSEQ multiplex PCR, and TCRdb kept only the in-frame ones, dropping some. The sample shows some 660,000 clones, 70% to 90% of them seen only once. Germline values: CDR1 SQVTM, CDR2 ANQGSEA. The CDR3 loop spans 13 amino acids. Trimming removed 6 bases from V and 5 bases from J; junction bases left unmatched: 8. These same records also appear under a second study, on human thymus T cells. That investigation notes: From resections taken during corrective heart surgery, the thymus tissue was obtained. An apparent bias in V and J gene usage was seen in thymic and blood repertoires. Thymic repertoires of unrelated individuals were reported in related research to overlap highly.

The chain is built from TRBV29-1 and TRBJ1-2, with 8 positions matching TRBD1. This clonotype originated in a boy less than two years old with a congenital heart defect. Sequenced input: thymocytes. The CDR3 protein is CSVERQGRYGYTF. DNA for the CDR3: TGCAGCGTAGAGAGACAGGGGAGGTATGGCTACACCTTC.